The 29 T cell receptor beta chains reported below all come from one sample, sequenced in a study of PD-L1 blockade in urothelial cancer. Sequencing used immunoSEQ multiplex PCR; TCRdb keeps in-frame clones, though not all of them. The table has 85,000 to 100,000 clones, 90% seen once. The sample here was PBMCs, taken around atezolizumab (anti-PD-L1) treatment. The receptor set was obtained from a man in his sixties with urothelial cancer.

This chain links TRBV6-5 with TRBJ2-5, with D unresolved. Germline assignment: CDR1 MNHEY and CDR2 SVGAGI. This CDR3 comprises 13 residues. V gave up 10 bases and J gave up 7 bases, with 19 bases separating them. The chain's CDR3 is CANEALPAWTQYF. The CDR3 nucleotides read TGTGCCAATGAAGCACTCCCCGCGTGGACCCAGTACTTC.

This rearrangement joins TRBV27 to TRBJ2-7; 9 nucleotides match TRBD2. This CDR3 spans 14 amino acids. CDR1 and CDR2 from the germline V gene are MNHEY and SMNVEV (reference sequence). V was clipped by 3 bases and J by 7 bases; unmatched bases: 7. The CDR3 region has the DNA TGTGCCAGCAGTTTTAGCGGGAGTGTCTGGGAGCAGTACTTC. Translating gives CASSFSGSVWEQYF.

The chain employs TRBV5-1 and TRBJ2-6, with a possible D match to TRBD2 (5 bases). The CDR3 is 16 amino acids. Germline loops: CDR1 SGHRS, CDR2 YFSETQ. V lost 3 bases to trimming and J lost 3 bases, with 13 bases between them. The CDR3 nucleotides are TGCGCCAGCAGCTGGAGGCTAGCAAATGGGGCCAACGTCCTGACTTTC. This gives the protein CASSWRLANGANVLTF.

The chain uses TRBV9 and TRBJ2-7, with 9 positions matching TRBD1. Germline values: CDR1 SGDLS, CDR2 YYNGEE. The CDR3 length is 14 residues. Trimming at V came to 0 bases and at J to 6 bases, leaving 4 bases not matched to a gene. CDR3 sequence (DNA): TGTGCCAGCAGCGTAGAGGGACAGGGCTTCGAGCAGTACTTC. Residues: CASSVEGQGFEQYF. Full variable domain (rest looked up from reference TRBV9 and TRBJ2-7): DSGVTQTPKHLITATGQRVTLRCSPRSGDLSVYWYQQSLDQGLQFLIQYYNGEERAKGNILERFSAQQFPDLHSELNLSSLELGDSALYFCASSVEGQGFEQYFGPGTRLTVT.

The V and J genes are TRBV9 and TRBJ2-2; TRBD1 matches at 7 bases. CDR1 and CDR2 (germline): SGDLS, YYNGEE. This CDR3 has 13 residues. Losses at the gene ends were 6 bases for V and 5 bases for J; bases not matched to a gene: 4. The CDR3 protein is CASTRQGTGELFF. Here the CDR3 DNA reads TGTGCCAGCACCCGACAGGGAACCGGGGAGCTGTTTTTT.

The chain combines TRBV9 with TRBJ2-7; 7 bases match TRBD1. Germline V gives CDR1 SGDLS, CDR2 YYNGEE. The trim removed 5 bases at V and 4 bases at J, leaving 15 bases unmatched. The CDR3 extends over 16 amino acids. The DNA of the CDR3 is TGTGCCAGCAGTCAAGGGGGCAGCCCCCCCCTGTACGAGCAGTACTTC. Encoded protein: CASSQGGSPPLYEQYF.

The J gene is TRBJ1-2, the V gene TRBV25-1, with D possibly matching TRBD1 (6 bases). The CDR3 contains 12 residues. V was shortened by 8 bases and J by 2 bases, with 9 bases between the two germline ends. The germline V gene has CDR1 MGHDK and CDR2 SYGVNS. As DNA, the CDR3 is TGTGCCAGCGAACAGGGAAACTATGGCTACACCTTC. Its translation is CASEQGNYGYTF.

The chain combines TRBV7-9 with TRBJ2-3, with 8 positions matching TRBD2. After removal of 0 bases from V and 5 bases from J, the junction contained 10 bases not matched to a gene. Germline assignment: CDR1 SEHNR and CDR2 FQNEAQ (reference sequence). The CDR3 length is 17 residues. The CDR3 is CASSLARGQAGVDTQYF. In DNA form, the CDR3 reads TGTGCCAGCAGCTTAGCGCGGGGTCAAGCGGGGGTAGATACGCAGTATTTT.

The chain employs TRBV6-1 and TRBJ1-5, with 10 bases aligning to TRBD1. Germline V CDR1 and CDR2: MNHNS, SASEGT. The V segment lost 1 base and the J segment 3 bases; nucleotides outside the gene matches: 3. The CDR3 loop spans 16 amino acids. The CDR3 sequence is CASSEVGQGDNQPQHF. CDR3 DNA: TGTGCCAGCAGTGAAGTTGGACAGGGGGACAATCAGCCCCAGCATTTT.

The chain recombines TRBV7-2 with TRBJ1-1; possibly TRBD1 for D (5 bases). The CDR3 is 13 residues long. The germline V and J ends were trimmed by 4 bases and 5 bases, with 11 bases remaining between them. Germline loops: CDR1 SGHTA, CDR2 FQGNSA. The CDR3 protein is CASSSLQGTEAFF. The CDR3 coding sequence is TGTGCCAGCAGCTCGTTGCAGGGTACTGAAGCTTTCTTT.

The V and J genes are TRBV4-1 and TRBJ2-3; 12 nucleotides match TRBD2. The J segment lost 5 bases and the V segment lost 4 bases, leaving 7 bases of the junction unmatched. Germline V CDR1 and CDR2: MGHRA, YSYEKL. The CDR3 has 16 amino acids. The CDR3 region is CASSPRLAGAEDTQYF. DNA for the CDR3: TGCGCCAGCAGCCCAAGACTAGCGGGAGCTGAAGATACGCAGTATTTT.

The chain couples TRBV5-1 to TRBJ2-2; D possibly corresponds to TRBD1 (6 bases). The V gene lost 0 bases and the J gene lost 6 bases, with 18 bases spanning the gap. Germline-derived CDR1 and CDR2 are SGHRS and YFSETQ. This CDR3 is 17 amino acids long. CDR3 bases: TGCGCCAGCAGCTTGGAAATGCCTACACAGGGTGCCGGGGAGCTGTTTTTT. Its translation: CASSLEMPTQGAGELFF.

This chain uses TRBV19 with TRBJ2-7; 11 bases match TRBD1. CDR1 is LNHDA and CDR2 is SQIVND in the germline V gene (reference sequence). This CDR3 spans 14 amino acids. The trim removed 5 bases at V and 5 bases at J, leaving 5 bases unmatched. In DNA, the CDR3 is TGTGCCAGTAGTTTCGGACAGGGGGCCGACGAGCAGTACTTC. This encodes CASSFGQGADEQYF.

The CDR3 region has the DNA TGTGCCAGCAGCCATGGGACAGGGGGCGCCGAGCAGTACTTC. It specifies CASSHGTGGAEQYF. This chain connects TRBV14 to TRBJ2-7; TRBD1 aligns across 12 bases. Germline values: CDR1 SGHDN, CDR2 FVKESK. Trimming at V came to 3 bases and at J to 6 bases, leaving 3 bases not matched to a gene. The CDR3 contains 14 residues.

The CDR3 reads CASNTDSTNYGYTF. As DNA, the CDR3 is TGTGCCAGCAACACGGACAGCACTAACTATGGCTACACCTTC. This chain uses TRBV2 with TRBJ1-2; D is possibly TRBD1 (6 bases). The V end was cut by 7 bases, the J end by 0 bases, with 12 bases between. Germline loops: CDR1 SNHLY, CDR2 FYNNEI. This CDR3 is built from 14 residues.

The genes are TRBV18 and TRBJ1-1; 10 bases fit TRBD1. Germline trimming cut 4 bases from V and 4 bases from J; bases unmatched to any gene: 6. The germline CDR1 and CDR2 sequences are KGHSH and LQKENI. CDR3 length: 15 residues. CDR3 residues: CASSLGTGVGTEAFF. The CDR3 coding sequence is TGTGCCAGCTCACTGGGGACAGGGGTTGGCACTGAAGCTTTCTTT.

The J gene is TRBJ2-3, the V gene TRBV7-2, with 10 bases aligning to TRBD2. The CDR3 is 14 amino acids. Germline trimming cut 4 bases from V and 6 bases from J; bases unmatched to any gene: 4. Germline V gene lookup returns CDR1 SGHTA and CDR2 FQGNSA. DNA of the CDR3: TGTGCCAGCAGCTCTGGGACTAGCGCGGATACGCAGTATTTT. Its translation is CASSSGTSADTQYF.

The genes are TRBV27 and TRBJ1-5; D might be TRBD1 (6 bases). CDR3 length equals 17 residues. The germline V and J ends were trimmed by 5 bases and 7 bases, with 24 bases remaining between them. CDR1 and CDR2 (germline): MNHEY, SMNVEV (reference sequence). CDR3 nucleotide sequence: TGTGCCAGCAGTCCGCTGGGGGGGGCGCTGAAAGTACAGCCCCAGCATTTT. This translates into CASSPLGGALKVQPQHF.

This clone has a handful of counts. The DNA of the CDR3 is TGCGCCAGCAGCCTAGGGGTAAGGACCTCTCAATGGGAGACCCAGTACTTC. It encodes CASSLGVRTSQWETQYF. V usage is TRBV5-1 and J usage is TRBJ2-5, with D tentatively TRBD1 (5 bases). This CDR3 spans 17 amino acids. Trimming stripped 4 bases from V and 5 bases from J, with 24 bases between. CDR1 and CDR2 (germline): SGHRS, YFSETQ. Using reference TRBV5-1 and TRBJ2-5 for the parts outside the CDR3, the full variable domain is KAGVTQTPRYLIKTRGQQVTLSCSPISGHRSVSWYQQTPGQGLQFLFEYFSETQRNKGNFPGRFSGRQFSNSRSEMNVSTLELGDSALYLCASSLGVRTSQWETQYFGPGTRLLVL.

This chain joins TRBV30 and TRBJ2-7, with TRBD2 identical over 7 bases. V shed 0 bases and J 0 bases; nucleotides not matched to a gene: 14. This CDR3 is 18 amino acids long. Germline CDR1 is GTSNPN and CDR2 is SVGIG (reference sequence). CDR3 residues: CAWSVLALGRGISYEQYF. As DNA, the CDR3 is TGTGCCTGGAGTGTACTGGCGTTAGGGCGGGGGATCTCCTACGAGCAGTACTTC.

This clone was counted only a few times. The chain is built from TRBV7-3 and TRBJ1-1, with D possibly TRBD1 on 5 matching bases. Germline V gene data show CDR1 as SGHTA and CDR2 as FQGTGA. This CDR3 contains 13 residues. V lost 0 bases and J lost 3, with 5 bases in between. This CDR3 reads CASSLTRDTEAFF. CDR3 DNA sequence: TGTGCCAGCAGCTTAACCAGGGACACTGAAGCTTTCTTT.

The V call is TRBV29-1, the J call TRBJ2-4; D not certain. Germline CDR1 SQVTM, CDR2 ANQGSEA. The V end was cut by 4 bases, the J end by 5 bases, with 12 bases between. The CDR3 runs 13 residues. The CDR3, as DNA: TGCAGCGTTGGTTTAACAGTTGAAAACATTCAGTACTTC. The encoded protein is CSVGLTVENIQYF.

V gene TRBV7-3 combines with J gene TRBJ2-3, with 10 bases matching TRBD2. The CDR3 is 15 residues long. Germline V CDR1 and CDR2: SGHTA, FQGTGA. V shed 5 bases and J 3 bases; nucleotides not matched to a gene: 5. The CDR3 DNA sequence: TGTGCCAGCAGCCGAGCGGGGGGGCTGACAGATACGCAGTATTTT. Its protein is CASSRAGGLTDTQYF.

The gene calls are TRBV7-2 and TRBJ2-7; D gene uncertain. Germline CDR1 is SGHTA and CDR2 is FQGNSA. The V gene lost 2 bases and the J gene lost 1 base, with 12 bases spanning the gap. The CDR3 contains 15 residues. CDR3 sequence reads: CASSLSVALSYEQYF. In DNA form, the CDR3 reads TGTGCCAGCAGCTTAAGTGTAGCCCTATCCTACGAGCAGTACTTC.

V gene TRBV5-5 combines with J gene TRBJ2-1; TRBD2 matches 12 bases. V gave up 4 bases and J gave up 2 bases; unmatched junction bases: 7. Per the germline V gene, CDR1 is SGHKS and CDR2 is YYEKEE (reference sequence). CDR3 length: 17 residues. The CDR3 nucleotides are TGTGCCAGCAGCCTGCAGACTAGCGGGAGAACCTACAATGAGCAGTTCTTC. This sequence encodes CASSLQTSGRTYNEQFF.

DNA of the CDR3: TGTGCCTGGAGTCAGGGCGAGACCCAGTACTTC. Protein: CAWSQGETQYF. The chain uses TRBV30 and TRBJ2-5, with a possible D match to TRBD1 (5 bases). This CDR3 region has 11 residues. Trimming pared 2 bases from V and 5 bases from J, leaving 6 bases between. From germline, CDR1 is GTSNPN and CDR2 SVGIG (reference sequence).

The CDR3 nucleotides are TGTGCCTGGAGTTCACAGGGGTTGGTGGAGACCCAGTACTTC. Protein: CAWSSQGLVETQYF. The rearrangement uses TRBV30 and TRBJ2-5; TRBD1 agrees at 7 bases. V shed 2 bases, J shed 5 bases, and the junction held 8 bases outside the gene matches. The CDR3 is made up of 14 amino acids. CDR1 is GTSNPN, CDR2 SVGIG, per germline (reference sequence).

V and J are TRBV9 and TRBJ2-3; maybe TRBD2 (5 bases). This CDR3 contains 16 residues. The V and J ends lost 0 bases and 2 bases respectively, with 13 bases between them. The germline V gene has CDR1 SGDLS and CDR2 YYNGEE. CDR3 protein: CASSVGTPAPTDTQYF. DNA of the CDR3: TGTGCCAGCAGCGTAGGGACTCCTGCACCCACAGATACGCAGTATTTT.

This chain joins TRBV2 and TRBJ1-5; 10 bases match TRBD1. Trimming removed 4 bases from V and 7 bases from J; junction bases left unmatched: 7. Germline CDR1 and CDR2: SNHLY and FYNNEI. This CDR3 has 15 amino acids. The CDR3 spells CASSGDRGPRQPQHF. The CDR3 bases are TGTGCCAGCAGTGGAGACAGGGGGCCTCGACAGCCCCAGCATTTT. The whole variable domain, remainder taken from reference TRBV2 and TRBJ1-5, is EPEVTQTPSHQVTQMGQEVILRCVPISNHLYFYWYRQILGQKVEFLVSFYNNEISEKSEIFDDQFSVERPDGSNFTLKIRSTKLEDSAMYFCASSGDRGPRQPQHFGDGTRLSIL.